This is a list of T cell receptor beta chains from one sample in a study of response to subunit inactivated influenza vaccine. TCRdb fed the RT-PCR reads into MiXCR, producing one record per CDR3 protein. Altogether about 700,000 distinct CDR3 sequences are present, about 14% being singletons, with the ten largest covering 6% to 7%. Sequencing used PBMCs from blood, obtained less than 15 days before vaccination. These receptors all stem from a man in his fifties who received an inactivated influenza vaccine. CDR3s include the opening cysteine and the closing phenylalanine or tryptophan. Each record gives: D gene, J gene, V gene, clone size, CDR3 DNA, CDR3 protein. D genes are given only for firm matches. Some rows mark clone size as missing; the rest say once, few, many or name a class of expanded clone.

d_call: NA; j_call: TRBJ2-3; v_call: TRBV23-1; clone_size: NA; cdr3_nt: TGCGCCAGCAGTCAATTCCTACGACAGGAACAACCCACAGATACGCAGTATTTT; cdr3_aa: CASSQFLRQEQPTDTQYF
d_call: NA; j_call: TRBJ1-3; v_call: TRBV7-2; clone_size: NA; cdr3_nt: TGTGCCAGCAGCTTGGTAGGGAAGAGCTCTGGAAACACCATATATTTT; cdr3_aa: CASSLVGKSSGNTIYF
d_call: NA; j_call: TRBJ1-1; v_call: TRBV27; clone_size: few; cdr3_nt: TGTGCCAGCAGTTTACACAGGGACACTGAAGCTTTCTTT; cdr3_aa: CASSLHRDTEAFF
d_call: NA; j_call: TRBJ1-1; v_call: TRBV4-3; clone_size: NA; cdr3_nt: TGCGCCAGCAGCCAAGACGTCCGGATGACTAACACTGAAGCTTTCTTT; cdr3_aa: CASSQDVRMTNTEAFF
d_call: TRBD2; j_call: TRBJ2-1; v_call: TRBV4-2; clone_size: few; cdr3_nt: TGTGCCAGCAGCCCACCTACCGGGAGGGGGTTGGACAATGAGCAGTTCTTC; cdr3_aa: CASSPPTGRGLDNEQFF
d_call: NA; j_call: TRBJ2-1; v_call: TRBV7-9; clone_size: few; cdr3_nt: TGTGCCAGCAGCTCCTCCTCGGGCGTTTCGGTGGGCAATGAGCAGTTCTTC; cdr3_aa: CASSSSSGVSVGNEQFF
d_call: NA; j_call: TRBJ2-3; v_call: TRBV6-2/TRBV6-3; clone_size: few; cdr3_nt: TGTGCCAGCAGTTCTATAGCGGATATGATCACAGATACGCAGTATTTT; cdr3_aa: CASSSIADMITDTQYF
d_call: NA; j_call: TRBJ2-7; v_call: TRBV4-2; clone_size: few; cdr3_nt: TGTGCCAGCAGCCAAGTTGCGGGCACCTACGAGCAGTACTTC; cdr3_aa: CASSQVAGTYEQYF
d_call: TRBD2; j_call: TRBJ2-3; v_call: TRBV27; clone_size: few; cdr3_nt: TGTGCCAGCAGGCTCAAAGGACTAGCGGCTGGGGGGACAGATACGCAGTATTTT; cdr3_aa: CASRLKGLAAGGTDTQYF
d_call: NA; j_call: TRBJ2-3; v_call: TRBV20-1; clone_size: NA; cdr3_nt: TGCAGTGCTAGGAAACCTCACGGGATGGGAGATACGCAGTATTTT; cdr3_aa: CSARKPHGMGDTQYF
d_call: NA; j_call: TRBJ2-1; v_call: TRBV5-1; clone_size: NA; cdr3_nt: TGCGCCAGCAGCTTGACCGCCGGTCGTAATGAGCAGTTCTTC; cdr3_aa: CASSLTAGRNEQFF
d_call: TRBD1; j_call: TRBJ2-4; v_call: TRBV5-1; clone_size: NA; cdr3_nt: TGCGCCAGCAGCTCACCCCGGGACAGCAAAAACATTCAGTACTTC; cdr3_aa: CASSSPRDSKNIQYF
d_call: NA; j_call: TRBJ1-2; v_call: TRBV7-2; clone_size: few; cdr3_nt: TGTGCCAGCAGCGATCGAGGAGGGCTCGGCTACACCTTC; cdr3_aa: CASSDRGGLGYTF
d_call: TRBD1; j_call: TRBJ2-7; v_call: TRBV6-1; clone_size: many; cdr3_nt: TGTGCCAGCAGCCCGGACAGGGCGACCTACGAGCAGTACTTC; cdr3_aa: CASSPDRATYEQYF
d_call: TRBD1; j_call: TRBJ1-2; v_call: TRBV5-4; clone_size: NA; cdr3_nt: TGTGCCAGCAGCTACAGGGGTTCAAACTATGGCTACACCTTC; cdr3_aa: CASSYRGSNYGYTF
d_call: TRBD2; j_call: TRBJ2-7; v_call: TRBV18; clone_size: NA; cdr3_nt: TGTGCCAGCTCAGCCGGGACTAGCGGAGTCGAGCAGTACTTC; cdr3_aa: CASSAGTSGVEQYF
d_call: NA; j_call: TRBJ2-1; v_call: TRBV14; clone_size: many; cdr3_nt: TGTGCCAGCAGCCCGCTACTACATGGCTCCTACAATGAGCAGTTCTTC; cdr3_aa: CASSPLLHGSYNEQFF
d_call: NA; j_call: TRBJ1-4; v_call: TRBV14; clone_size: few; cdr3_nt: TGTGCCAGCAGCCAAGAGAAATATGACGGGAATGAAAAACTGTTTTTT; cdr3_aa: CASSQEKYDGNEKLFF
d_call: NA; j_call: TRBJ2-1; v_call: TRBV4-3; clone_size: few; cdr3_nt: TGCGCCAGCAGCCAAGACTGGGGGGCCGACAATGAGCAGTTCTTC; cdr3_aa: CASSQDWGADNEQFF
d_call: NA; j_call: TRBJ2-5; v_call: TRBV6-1; clone_size: NA; cdr3_nt: TGTGCCAGCTGTGAACCGGTCCAAGAGACCCAGTACTTC; cdr3_aa: CASCEPVQETQYF
d_call: NA; j_call: TRBJ1-1; v_call: TRBV7-8; clone_size: NA; cdr3_nt: TGTGCCAGCAGCCCTCCCCCGGGGAAAGCTTTCTTT; cdr3_aa: CASSPPPGKAFF
d_call: NA; j_call: TRBJ2-5; v_call: TRBV29-1; clone_size: NA; cdr3_nt: TGCAGCGCCCGACCAGGAGAGACCCAGTACTTC; cdr3_aa: CSARPGETQYF
d_call: TRBD1; j_call: TRBJ1-2; v_call: TRBV29-1; clone_size: NA; cdr3_nt: TGCAGCGTTGAATCGGACAGGAACTATGGCTACACCTTC; cdr3_aa: CSVESDRNYGYTF
d_call: TRBD1; j_call: TRBJ2-1; v_call: TRBV19; clone_size: NA; cdr3_nt: TGTGCCTCGACAGGGCTCACCTACAATGAGCAGTTCTTC; cdr3_aa: CASTGLTYNEQFF
d_call: NA; j_call: TRBJ1-1; v_call: TRBV6-1; clone_size: few; cdr3_nt: TGTGCCAGCAGCTCCAATACAGGGTCGGAAGCTTTCTTT; cdr3_aa: CASSSNTGSEAFF
d_call: NA; j_call: TRBJ2-7; v_call: TRBV14; clone_size: few; cdr3_nt: TGTGCCAGCAGCATTACCTTTGGGCAGGGACTCAACGAGCAGTACTTC; cdr3_aa: CASSITFGQGLNEQYF
d_call: NA; j_call: TRBJ2-3; v_call: TRBV3-1; clone_size: many; cdr3_nt: TGTGCCAGCAGCCAACATCGGATCGCAGATACGCAGTATTTT; cdr3_aa: CASSQHRIADTQYF
d_call: TRBD2; j_call: TRBJ2-3; v_call: TRBV5-1; clone_size: few; cdr3_nt: TGCGCCAGCAGCGACGCGGGGGAACCCACAGATACGCAGTATTTT; cdr3_aa: CASSDAGEPTDTQYF
d_call: TRBD2; j_call: TRBJ2-1; v_call: TRBV11-1; clone_size: NA; cdr3_nt: TGTGCCAGCACCCCAAGGCGGGGGGGTGCAAACTCCTACAATGAGCAGTTCTTC; cdr3_aa: CASTPRRGGANSYNEQFF
d_call: NA; j_call: TRBJ2-7; v_call: TRBV10-3; clone_size: NA; cdr3_nt: TGTGCCATCAGTGAGTATAGGGGGGCCTACGAGCAGTACTTC; cdr3_aa: CAISEYRGAYEQYF
d_call: TRBD1; j_call: TRBJ2-7; v_call: TRBV6-1; clone_size: NA; cdr3_nt: TGTGCCAGCAGGCAGGGGGACAGGGGGTTCGAGCAGTACTTC; cdr3_aa: CASRQGDRGFEQYF
d_call: NA; j_call: TRBJ2-1; v_call: TRBV20-1; clone_size: NA; cdr3_nt: TGCAGTGTGCGGGAATACCTATACAATGAGCAGTTCTTC; cdr3_aa: CSVREYLYNEQFF
d_call: NA; j_call: TRBJ2-3; v_call: TRBV6-2/TRBV6-3; clone_size: NA; cdr3_nt: TGTGCCAGCAGTTACCCTCATAAGGATACGCAGTATTTT; cdr3_aa: CASSYPHKDTQYF